One T cell receptor (beta chain) is described in this entry. The trim removed 0 bases at V and 2 bases at J, leaving 4 bases unmatched. This CDR3 contains 17 residues. Germline CDR1 and CDR2: LNHNV and YYDKDF (reference sequence). The data stem from a study of T cell changes during pregnancy in multiple sclerosis. Clones were read by immunoSEQ multiplex PCR, and TCRdb kept only the in-frame ones, dropping some. The sample lists tens of thousands of clones; about 93% were seen once. The receptor was derived from a female donor in good health, enrolled as a control in a pregnancy study. This sample comprised peripheral blood, obtained in the second trimester of pregnancy. V and J are TRBV15 and TRBJ2-5; TRBD2 matches at 12 bases. The CDR3 is CATSRELAGGLQETQYF. The CDR3 region has the DNA TGTGCCACCAGCAGAGAACTAGCGGGAGGCCTACAAGAGACCCAGTACTTC.